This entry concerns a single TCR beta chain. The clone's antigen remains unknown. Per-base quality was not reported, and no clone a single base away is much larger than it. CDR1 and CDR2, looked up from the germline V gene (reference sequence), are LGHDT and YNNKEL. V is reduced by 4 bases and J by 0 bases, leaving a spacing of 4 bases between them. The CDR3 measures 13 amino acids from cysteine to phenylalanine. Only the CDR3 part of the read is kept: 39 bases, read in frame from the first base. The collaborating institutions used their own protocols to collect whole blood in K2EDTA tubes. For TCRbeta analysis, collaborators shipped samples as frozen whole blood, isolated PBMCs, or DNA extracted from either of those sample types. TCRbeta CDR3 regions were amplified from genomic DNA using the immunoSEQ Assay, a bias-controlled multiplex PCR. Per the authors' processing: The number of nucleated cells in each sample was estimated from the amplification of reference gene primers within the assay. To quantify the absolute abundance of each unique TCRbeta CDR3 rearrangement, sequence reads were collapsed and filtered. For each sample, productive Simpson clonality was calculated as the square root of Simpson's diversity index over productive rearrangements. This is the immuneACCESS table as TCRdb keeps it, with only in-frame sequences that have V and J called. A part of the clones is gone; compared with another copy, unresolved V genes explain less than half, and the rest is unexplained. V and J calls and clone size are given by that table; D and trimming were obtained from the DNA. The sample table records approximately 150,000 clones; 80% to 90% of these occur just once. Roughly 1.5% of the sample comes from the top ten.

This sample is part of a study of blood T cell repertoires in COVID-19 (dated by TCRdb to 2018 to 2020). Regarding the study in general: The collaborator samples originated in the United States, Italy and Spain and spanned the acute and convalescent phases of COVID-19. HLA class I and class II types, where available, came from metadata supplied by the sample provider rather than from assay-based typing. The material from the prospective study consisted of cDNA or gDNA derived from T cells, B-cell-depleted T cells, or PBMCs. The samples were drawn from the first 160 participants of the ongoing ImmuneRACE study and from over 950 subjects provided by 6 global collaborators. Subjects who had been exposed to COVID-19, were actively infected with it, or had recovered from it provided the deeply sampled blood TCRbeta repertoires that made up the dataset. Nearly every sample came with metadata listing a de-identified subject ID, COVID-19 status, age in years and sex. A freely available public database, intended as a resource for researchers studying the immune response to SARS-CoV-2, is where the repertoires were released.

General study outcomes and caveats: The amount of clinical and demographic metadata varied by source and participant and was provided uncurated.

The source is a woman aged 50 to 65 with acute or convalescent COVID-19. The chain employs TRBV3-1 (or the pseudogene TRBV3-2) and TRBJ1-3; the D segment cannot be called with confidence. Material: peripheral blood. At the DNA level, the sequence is TGTGCCAGCAGCCTAATCTCTGGAAACACCATATATTTT. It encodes CASSLISGNTIYF.